A single sample is the source of the 32 T cell receptor beta chains below, sequenced in a study of shared clonotypes between healthy human individuals. Terminally differentiated effector memory CD45RA+ cells were left out of the naive CD8 fraction, which was CD45RO-negative and positively selected for CCR7. Sequencing was performed with immunoSEQ multiplex PCR; in TCRdb, only in-frame clones are kept and a portion is missing. Among more than 2 million clones listed, approximately 94% were seen once. The source material was naive CD8+ T cells sorted from blood. The receptors were gathered from a man between 18 and 35 years old in good health.

Points on this clone: The germline gene is not matched at one end of the junction; a read error may be the cause. CDR3 amino acids: CASSLGFDNEQYF. The CDR3 DNA sequence: TGTGCTAGCAGCCTCGGTTTTGACAACGAGCAGTACTTC. This chain uses TRBV7-7 with TRBJ2-7; D not resolved. This CDR3 has 13 residues. The germline gives CDR1 SSHAT, CDR2 FNYEAQ (reference sequence).

The chain employs TRBV28 and TRBJ2-7, with a possible D match to TRBD1 (6 bases). CDR1 MDHEN and CDR2 SYDVKM come from the germline V gene. V shed 5 bases and J shed 0 bases, with 11 bases lying between them. The CDR3 is 14 amino acids. The CDR3 region has the DNA TGTGCCAGCAGTAATACGGACAGCTCCTACGAGCAGTACTTC. Protein sequence: CASSNTDSSYEQYF.

The chain combines TRBV28 with TRBJ1-1; tentative D call: TRBD1 (5 bases). Trimming took 8 bases from V and 5 from J, leaving 24 bases between them. CDR3 length equals 16 residues. The V gene's germline CDR1 is MDHEN and CDR2 SYDVKM. The CDR3 reads CASHPGAPSRGTEAFF. The CDR3 coding sequence is TGTGCCAGCCATCCCGGGGCGCCCAGCCGAGGGACTGAAGCTTTCTTT.

Written as DNA, the CDR3 is TGCGCCAGCAGCCAAGCGGGACTAGCGGGAGAAGAGCAGTTCTTC. Amino acid sequence: CASSQAGLAGEEQFF. V is TRBV4-3 and J is TRBJ2-1; TRBD2 agrees at 14 bases. The V gene end was trimmed by 1 base and the J gene end by 10 bases; junction bases not matched to a gene: 3. The CDR3 runs 15 residues. CDR1 is LGHNA, CDR2 YSLEER, per germline.

The rearrangement uses TRBV5-1 and TRBJ2-7, with D unclear. The CDR3 is 13 residues long. CDR1 SGHRS and CDR2 YFSETQ come from the germline V gene. V was shortened by 1 base and J by 3 bases, with 8 bases between the two germline ends. The chain's CDR3 is CASSLSPDYEQYF. The CDR3 DNA reads as TGCGCCAGCAGCTTGAGCCCCGACTACGAGCAGTACTTC.

V and J are TRBV7-2 and TRBJ2-7, with D hard to call. Germline V gene lookup returns CDR1 SGHTA and CDR2 FQGNSA. V was cut by 1 base and J by 2 bases, with 9 bases left in between. The CDR3 has 14 amino acids. CDR3 nucleotides: TGTGCCAGCAGCTTAGTCGGGCCCGCCTACGAGCAGTACTTC. Residues: CASSLVGPAYEQYF.

This clone was counted once. The chain is built from TRBV9 and TRBJ2-1; no clear D gene. This CDR3 is built from 13 residues. V lost 1 base, J lost 7 bases, and 9 bases lay in between. CDR1 and CDR2 (germline): SGDLS, YYNGEE. The DNA for the CDR3 is TGTGCCAGCAGCGTAAACGCCTGGAATGAGCAGTTCTTC. Encoded protein: CASSVNAWNEQFF.

The rearrangement links TRBV5-6 to TRBJ2-7, with a tentative D call TRBD2 (5 bases). There are 13 residues in the CDR3. Trimming removed 4 bases at V and 3 bases at J, with 11 bases between. Germline CDR1 reads SGHDT; CDR2 reads YYEEEE. CDR3 in amino acids: CASSRTDYYEQYF. The CDR3 DNA reads TGTGCCAGCAGCCGGACCGACTACTACGAGCAGTACTTC. The full variable domain, its missing parts supplied by reference TRBV5-6 and TRBJ2-7, is DAGVTQSPTHLIKTRGQQVTLRCSPKSGHDTVSWYQQALGQGPQFIFQYYEEEERQRGNFPDRFSGHQFPNYSSELNVNALLLGDSALYLCASSRTDYYEQYFGPGTRLTVT.

As concerns this clone: This specimen includes other DNA sequences encoding the same CDR3. This chain links TRBV10-3 with TRBJ2-3, with 12 bases matching TRBD2. In germline, CDR1 is ENHRY, CDR2 SYGVKD. The CDR3 totals 18 residues. The trim removed 0 bases at V and 0 bases at J, leaving 4 bases unmatched. The DNA for the CDR3 is TGTGCCATCAGTGAGTCTTCCGGGACTAGCGGGAGCACAGATACGCAGTATTTT. This sequence encodes CAISESSGTSGSTDTQYF.

The gene calls are TRBV7-2 and TRBJ2-5; D not certain. With 5 bases removed from V and 2 bases from J, the gap between germline ends came to 15 bases. CDR1 SGHTA and CDR2 FQGNSA come from the germline V gene. The CDR3 contains 15 residues. The CDR3 DNA reads as TGTGCCAGCAGCCTAGAGGTCACTCTTCAAGAGACCCAGTACTTC. This gives the protein CASSLEVTLQETQYF.

This clone was counted a single time. The sample contains more than one DNA sequence encoding this CDR3. The chain couples TRBV6-5 to TRBJ2-1; the D is unclear. The V and J ends lost 0 bases and 5 bases respectively, with 5 bases between them. Germline lookup yields CDR1 MNHEY and CDR2 SVGAGI. The CDR3 sequence is 13 residues long. This CDR3 is CASSYSANNEQFF. DNA for the CDR3: TGTGCCAGCAGTTACTCAGCGAACAATGAGCAGTTCTTC.

The chain joins TRBV27 to TRBJ2-5, with 11 nucleotides matching TRBD2. Germline V lookup: CDR1 MNHEY, CDR2 SMNVEV (reference sequence). V lost 4 bases, J lost 5 bases, and 12 bases stayed unmatched. The CDR3 sequence is 17 residues long. The CDR3 nucleotides read TGTGCCAGCAGTTCCGGGACTAGCGGACCCCCCTCGGAGACCCAGTACTTC. It specifies CASSSGTSGPPSETQYF.

V and J are TRBV19 and TRBJ2-1; TRBD1 matches 9 bases. V lost 3 bases and J lost 5; bases outside the gene matches: 8. There are 16 residues in the CDR3. Germline loops: CDR1 LNHDA, CDR2 SQIVND (reference sequence). The CDR3 is CASSMGPGTGNNEQFF. CDR3 bases: TGTGCCAGTAGTATGGGTCCCGGGACAGGGAACAATGAGCAGTTCTTC.

The chain joins TRBV2 to TRBJ1-1; TRBD1 agrees at 8 bases. CDR1 is SNHLY, CDR2 FYNNEI, per germline. V was clipped by 3 bases and J by 10 bases; unmatched bases: 19. The CDR3 spans 17 residues. The CDR3 region has the DNA TGTGCCAGCAGTGACCCAGGGGGCCTTATCTCCCCCTTTTTAGCTTTCTTT. The encoded protein is CASSDPGGLISPFLAFF.

This clone showed up just once. This sequence joins TRBV6-6 and TRBJ2-7; D is unclear. Germline-derived CDR1 and CDR2 are MNHNY and SVGAGI (reference sequence). The CDR3 totals 16 residues. The V and J ends lost 2 bases and 2 bases respectively, with 16 bases between them. The CDR3 nucleotides are TGTGCCAGCAGTTACGGGGTGTGGGGAACCACCTACGAGCAGTACTTC. This encodes CASSYGVWGTTYEQYF.

This clone was found once. The chain recombines TRBV30 with TRBJ1-1, with a weak D call TRBD1 (5 bases). This CDR3 contains 11 residues. Trimming pared 8 bases from V and 1 base from J, leaving 8 bases between. The germline gives CDR1 GTSNPN, CDR2 SVGIG (reference sequence). The CDR3 is CAGTQNTEAFF. The CDR3 DNA reads as TGTGCCGGGACTCAGAACACTGAAGCTTTCTTT.

V gene TRBV6-1 combines with J gene TRBJ2-3, with D possibly called TRBD1 or TRBD2 (7 bases each). Trimming removed 2 bases at V and 3 bases at J, with 12 bases between. Germline V lookup: CDR1 MNHNS, CDR2 SASEGT. The CDR3 consists of 15 residues. The CDR3 DNA sequence: TGTGCCAGCAGTGAATGGGAGGGGGCAACAGATACGCAGTATTTT. This sequence encodes CASSEWEGATDTQYF.

This sequence joins TRBV5-6 and TRBJ2-5; 7 nucleotides line up with TRBD2. J was trimmed by 4 bases and V by 4 bases; bases with no gene match: 7. Germline V lookup: CDR1 SGHDT, CDR2 YYEEEE. The CDR3 has 14 residues. CDR3 protein: CASSALAARETQYF. The CDR3 region has the DNA TGTGCCAGCAGCGCCCTAGCGGCCAGAGAGACCCAGTACTTC.

This clone was counted once. The same CDR3 can be traced to other DNA sequences in this sample. The CDR3 DNA reads as TGTGCCAGCAGCCCCGATTACACTGAAGCTTTCTTT. Translated, it gives CASSPDYTEAFF. The gene calls are TRBV4-2 and TRBJ1-1; no reliable D call. CDR1 and CDR2 from the germline V gene are LGHNA and YNFKEQ. The germline V and J ends were trimmed by 4 bases and 3 bases, with 6 bases remaining between them. This CDR3 is built from 12 residues.

V is TRBV4-1 and J is TRBJ2-5; D remains unclear. The V and J ends lost 4 bases and 2 bases respectively, with 11 bases between them. Germline CDR1 MGHRA, CDR2 YSYEKL. CDR3 size: 14 residues. In DNA, the CDR3 is TGCGCCAGCAGCCCAGAGGTCAGTCAAGAGACCCAGTACTTC. Residues: CASSPEVSQETQYF.

Turning to this clone: This specimen includes other DNA sequences encoding the same CDR3. The chain employs TRBV19 and TRBJ2-7, with D uncertain. Trimming shortened V by 3 bases and J by 2 bases, and 8 bases separated the two germline ends. Per the germline V gene, CDR1 is LNHDA and CDR2 is SQIVND (reference sequence). The CDR3 spans 13 residues. This CDR3 reads CASSISYTYEQYF. The CDR3 DNA is TGTGCCAGTAGTATTAGCTATACCTACGAGCAGTACTTC. Using reference TRBV19 and TRBJ2-7 for the parts outside the CDR3, the full variable domain is DGGITQSPKYLFRKEGQNVTLSCEQNLNHDAMYWYRQDPGQGLRLIYYSQIVNDFQKGDIAEGYSVSREKKESFPLTVTSAQKNPTAFYLCASSISYTYEQYFGPGTRLTVT.

The J gene is TRBJ2-7, the V gene TRBV2, with 10 bases fitting TRBD1. The CDR3 length is 15 residues. V was pared by 3 bases and J by 5 bases, with 7 bases of the junction left unmatched. Per germline, CDR1 SNHLY and CDR2 FYNNEI. The CDR3 DNA is TGTGCCAGCAGTGATGAGACAGGGGGCGGCGACGAGCAGTACTTC. Translating gives CASSDETGGGDEQYF.

For the CDR3, the DNA is TGTGCCAGCAGCGTAGGGGCTAGCGGGATTTCCTACAATGAGCAGTTCTTC. Translated, it gives CASSVGASGISYNEQFF. The rearrangement links TRBV9 to TRBJ2-1; 9 bases are a match to TRBD2. CDR3 size: 17 residues. Germline CDR1 and CDR2: SGDLS and YYNGEE. With V trimmed by 0 bases and J by 1 base, 5 bases remained unmatched. Together with reference TRBV9 and TRBJ2-1, the CDR3 gives the full variable domain: DSGVTQTPKHLITATGQRVTLRCSPRSGDLSVYWYQQSLDQGLQFLIQYYNGEERAKGNILERFSAQQFPDLHSELNLSSLELGDSALYFCASSVGASGISYNEQFFGPGTRLTVL.

The genes are TRBV29-1 and TRBJ1-1, with D perhaps TRBD1 (6 bases). There are 15 residues in the CDR3. V lost 6 bases and J 0 bases, leaving 17 bases between the germline ends. Germline lookup yields CDR1 SQVTM and CDR2 ANQGSEA. Here the CDR3 reads CSVGRGLGVNTEAFF. CDR3 in DNA: TGCAGCGTCGGCAGGGGCCTGGGAGTGAACACTGAAGCTTTCTTT.

The chain uses TRBV5-1 and TRBJ2-5, with TRBD2 matching 9 bases. Germline V CDR1 and CDR2: SGHRS, YFSETQ. The V segment lost 0 bases and the J segment 2 bases; nucleotides outside the gene matches: 11. The CDR3 consists of 18 residues. The CDR3 reads CASSLAGSLAGLQETQYF. The CDR3 DNA sequence: TGCGCCAGCAGCTTGGCCGGGTCACTAGCGGGTCTACAAGAGACCCAGTACTTC.

The chain has TRBV9 and TRBJ1-2, with D possibly matching TRBD1 (6 bases). This CDR3 contains 13 residues. Germline values: CDR1 SGDLS, CDR2 YYNGEE. V was clipped by 5 bases and J by 3 bases, with 11 bases between them. For the CDR3, the DNA is TGTGCCAGCAGTTACGAGGGGGACTATGGCTACACCTTC. This translates into CASSYEGDYGYTF. The whole variable domain, filled in from reference TRBV9 and TRBJ1-2, reads DSGVTQTPKHLITATGQRVTLRCSPRSGDLSVYWYQQSLDQGLQFLIQYYNGEERAKGNILERFSAQQFPDLHSELNLSSLELGDSALYFCASSYEGDYGYTFGSGTRLTVV.

The rearrangement links TRBV7-8 to TRBJ2-3; the D is unclear. Germline CDR1 SGHVS, CDR2 FQNEAQ. V was pared by 3 bases and J by 0 bases, with 22 bases between. The CDR3 contains 19 residues. Here the CDR3 DNA reads TGTGCCAGCAGCTTTACAATTGGCGGATACAAACTTAGCACAGATACGCAGTATTTT. This gives the protein CASSFTIGGYKLSTDTQYF.

The chain employs TRBV5-8 and TRBJ1-5; TRBD1 matches 7 bases. V shed 3 bases and J 2 bases; nucleotides not matched to a gene: 5. This CDR3 spans 15 amino acids. Per germline, CDR1 SGHTS and CDR2 YDEGEE. The CDR3 DNA sequence: TGTGCCAGCAGCTGGATAGGACAGGGCAATCAGCCCCAGCATTTT. This gives the protein CASSWIGQGNQPQHF.

This chain uses TRBV28 with TRBJ2-2; the match to TRBD2 covers 13 bases. CDR1 and CDR2 from the germline V gene are MDHEN and SYDVKM. The CDR3 length is 15 residues. V gave up 6 bases and J gave up 5 bases; unmatched junction bases: 3. CDR3 DNA sequence: TGTGCCAGCAGGATGACTAGCGGGGGGACCGGGGAGCTGTTTTTT. Amino acid sequence: CASRMTSGGTGELFF.

This clone appeared once. J is TRBJ2-7 and V is TRBV6-6; D gene unclear. Trimming pared 7 bases from V and 1 base from J, leaving 11 bases between. Germline V gene data show CDR1 as MNHNY and CDR2 as SVGAGI (reference sequence). The CDR3 totals 13 residues. The CDR3 reads CASTIGRSYEQYF. As DNA, the CDR3 is TGTGCCAGCACTATTGGACGGTCCTACGAGCAGTACTTC.

V is TRBV5-6 and J is TRBJ2-3; D gene uncertain. With 2 bases removed from V and 4 bases from J, the gap between germline ends came to 8 bases. Germline loops: CDR1 SGHDT, CDR2 YYEEEE. The CDR3 totals 13 residues. DNA of the CDR3: TGTGCCAGCAGCTTTGCAACCGCAGATACGCAGTATTTT. Translating gives CASSFATADTQYF.

Concerning this clone itself: This sample includes further DNA sequences coding for the same CDR3. This chain links TRBV4-1 with TRBJ1-2; 7 bases are shared with TRBD1. CDR3 length: 16 amino acids. The germline V gene has CDR1 MGHRA and CDR2 YSYEKL. V lost 0 bases to trimming and J lost 2 bases; unmatched junction nucleotides: 6. The CDR3 coding sequence is TGCGCCAGCAGCCAAGACCCGGGACAGACGAACTATGGCTACACCTTC. As protein: CASSQDPGQTNYGYTF.